These 26 T cell receptor beta chains were all obtained from the same sample, sequenced in a study of Graves' ophthalmopathy and Graves' hyperthyroidism. As the template, RNA transcripts were used to amplify TCR beta CDR3 regions. The authors performed first-round RT-PCR with HTBI primers and then a second-round multiplex PCR. TCRdb processed the multiplex PCR reads anew with MiXCR; each CDR3 protein has one entry. The sample holds about 1.2 million distinct CDR3 sequences; 35% to 40% are singletons and the top ten take around 10%. The sequenced sample was peripheral blood or thyroid tissue (not recorded which). Every receptor here comes from an adult man with Graves' hyperthyroidism.

J is TRBJ1-4 and V is TRBV6-1; D call uncertain. V gave up 5 bases and J gave up 5 bases, with 12 bases separating them. The CDR3 consists of 14 residues. Germline V gene lookup returns CDR1 MNHNS and CDR2 SASEGT. The DNA of the CDR3 is TGTGCCAGCAGTTACTCCGGACTGAATGAAAAACTGTTTTTT. Protein: CASSYSGLNEKLFF.

This clonotype was recorded many times. The chain links TRBV9 to TRBJ2-6; 10 bases are a match to TRBD1. The V gene end was trimmed by 0 bases and the J gene end by 3 bases; junction bases not matched to a gene: 15. The CDR3 loop spans 21 amino acids. Germline V gives CDR1 SGDLS, CDR2 YYNGEE. Here the CDR3 DNA reads TGTGCCAGCAGCGTAGTAAACTTCCGGGACAGGGGCGTAGATGGGGCCAACGTCCTGACTTTC. This sequence encodes CASSVVNFRDRGVDGANVLTF.

The chain employs TRBV29-1 and TRBJ2-6, with D uncertain. V was shortened by 7 bases and J by 0 bases, with 10 bases between the two germline ends. Per the germline V gene, CDR1 is SQVTM and CDR2 is ANQGSEA. CDR3 length: 14 residues. The CDR3 DNA sequence: TGCAGCGCTCTAGAAAGCTCTGGGGCCAACGTCCTGACTTTC. It encodes CSALESSGANVLTF. The whole variable domain, filled in from reference TRBV29-1 and TRBJ2-6, reads SAVISQKPSRDICQRGTSLTIQCQVDSQVTMMFWYRQQPGQSLTLIATANQGSEATYESGFVIDKFPISRPNLTFSTLTVSNMSPEDSSIYLCSALESSGANVLTFGAGSRLTVL.

The gene calls are TRBV4-3 and TRBJ1-6, with 7 bases aligning to TRBD1. V shed 3 bases, J shed 7 bases, and the junction held 6 bases outside the gene matches. CDR1 is LGHNA and CDR2 is YSLEER in the germline V gene. This CDR3 has 15 residues. For the CDR3, the DNA is TGCGCCAGCAGCCATGGGGACAGAAAGAATTCACCCCTCCACTTT. Its translation: CASSHGDRKNSPLHF.

This clonotype was observed at least ten times. The chain uses TRBV7-2 and TRBJ2-7; 9 bases agree with TRBD2. Germline trimming cut 5 bases from V and 4 bases from J; bases unmatched to any gene: 12. Germline CDR1 SGHTA, CDR2 FQGNSA. CDR3 length: 16 residues. The CDR3 sequence is CASSRNSIAGAYEQYF. For the CDR3, the DNA is TGTGCCAGCAGCCGAAACTCTATAGCGGGAGCTTACGAGCAGTACTTC.

This chain links TRBV5-6 with TRBJ1-4, with no clear D. The V end was cut by 4 bases, the J end by 5 bases, with 15 bases between. Germline CDR1 and CDR2: SGHDT and YYEEEE. The CDR3 is 15 residues long. The DNA of the CDR3 is TGTGCCAGCAGCGTTAGCAGGCAACTAAATGAAAAACTGTTTTTT. Translated, it gives CASSVSRQLNEKLFF.

This clonotype was detected ten times or more. This sequence joins TRBV20-1 and TRBJ1-1; D is perhaps TRBD1 (6 bases). CDR3 length: 12 amino acids. From germline, CDR1 is DFQATT and CDR2 SNEGSKA (reference sequence). The germline V and J ends were trimmed by 6 bases and 1 base, with 9 bases remaining between them. The chain's CDR3 is CSAQGQNTEAFF. CDR3 DNA sequence: TGCAGTGCCCAGGGACAGAACACTGAAGCTTTCTTT.

In this sample, this clonotype turned up many times. V usage is TRBV12-3 or TRBV12-4 and J usage is TRBJ1-2, with 7 bases aligning to TRBD1. The J segment lost 6 bases and the V segment lost 6 bases, leaving 7 bases of the junction unmatched. This CDR3 comprises 13 residues. CDR3 in amino acids: CASRRPGQHGYTF. The CDR3 DNA follows: TGTGCCAGCAGGCGACCGGGACAGCATGGCTACACCTTC.

This clonotype showed up just once. The chain links TRBV5-4 to TRBJ1-5; no definite D call. V was clipped by 0 bases and J by 3 bases, with 13 bases between them. The germline V gene has CDR1 SGHNT and CDR2 YYREEE (reference sequence). CDR3 length: 16 amino acids. This chain's CDR3 is CASSLGTLTHNQPQHF. CDR3 DNA: TGTGCCAGCAGCTTGGGCACGCTTACCCACAATCAGCCCCAGCATTTT.

The chain links TRBV30 to TRBJ2-5, with D hard to call. The CDR3 has 12 amino acids. V was shortened by 7 bases and J by 7 bases, with 16 bases between the two germline ends. CDR1 GTSNPN and CDR2 SVGIG come from the germline V gene (reference sequence). The CDR3 reads CAFGIALGTQYF. The CDR3 DNA sequence: TGTGCCTTCGGAATTGCTTTGGGGACCCAGTACTTC.

The chain employs TRBV29-1 and TRBJ1-1; 10 positions match TRBD1. This CDR3 spans 12 amino acids. CDR1 is SQVTM and CDR2 is ANQGSEA in the germline V gene. The CDR3 DNA reads as TGCGTCACGGGACAGGGGTTTGGTGAAGCTTTCTTT. Translated: CVTGQGFGEAFF.

V and J are TRBV4-3 and TRBJ2-5; D may be TRBD2 (5 bases). CDR1 and CDR2 from the germline V gene are LGHNA and YSLEER. The CDR3 has 14 residues. V was clipped by 1 base and J by 4 bases, with 10 bases between them. The CDR3 loop is CASSQVGVVETQYF. The CDR3 nucleotides read TGCGCCAGCAGCCAAGTGGGAGTTGTAGAGACCCAGTACTTC.

This clonotype was seen once. Being one base from a much bigger clone, this may be a read error. CDR3: CASGQDGGGKDYEQYF. The DNA for the CDR3 is TGCGCCAGCGGCCAAGATGGTGGAGGGAAAGACTACGAGCAGTACTTC. The chain is built from TRBV4-3 and TRBJ2-7, with a tentative D call TRBD2 (6 bases). CDR1 is LGHNA and CDR2 is YSLEER in the germline V gene. The CDR3 spans 16 residues.

The sample holds many counts of this clonotype. The chain's CDR3 is CASSLGQAGWTLHF. In nucleotides, the CDR3 is TGTGCCAGCAGTCTAGGACAGGCGGGGTGGACCCTCCACTTT. The genes are TRBV27 and TRBJ1-6, with 7 bases identical to TRBD1. Germline values: CDR1 MNHEY, CDR2 SMNVEV (reference sequence). J was trimmed by 14 bases and V by 5 bases; bases with no gene match: 12. The CDR3 runs to 14 residues.

This clonotype appeared many times. The rearrangement links TRBV9 to TRBJ2-5; TRBD2 might be the D (6 bases). V was pared by 4 bases and J by 3 bases, with 13 bases between. The CDR3 contains 14 residues. Germline CDR1 reads SGDLS; CDR2 reads YYNGEE. This CDR3 is CASSYPGEEETQYF. DNA of the CDR3: TGTGCCAGCAGCTATCCGGGGGAGGAAGAGACCCAGTACTTC.

About this clonotype: A much larger clone differs from this one at a single base, so this may be a read error. The chain recombines TRBV10-3 with TRBJ2-7; 8 bases align to TRBD2. Germline values: CDR1 ENHRY, CDR2 SYGVKD. This CDR3 is built from 14 residues. The chain's CDR3 is CTIRGGRKKYEQYF. CDR3 DNA sequence: TGTACCATCAGGGGCGGGAGGAAGAAATATGAGCAGTACTTC.

This clonotype was seen a handful of times. V is TRBV7-9 and J is TRBJ2-5; D is perhaps TRBD2 (6 bases). V gave up 7 bases and J gave up 9 bases, with 9 bases separating them. Looked up from germline, CDR1 is SEHNR and CDR2 is FQNEAQ (reference sequence). The CDR3 length is 10 residues. This CDR3 is CASMGEAQYF. DNA for the CDR3: TGTGCCAGCATGGGGGAGGCCCAGTACTTC.

This clonotype was found many times. The rearrangement uses TRBV24-1 and TRBJ1-1; D might be TRBD1 (6 bases). The CDR3 consists of 14 residues. The germline gives CDR1 KGHDR, CDR2 SFDVKD. V dropped 7 bases and J dropped 3 bases, with 14 bases sitting between them. The CDR3: CATRAGGADTEAFF. CDR3 nucleotide sequence: TGTGCCACCAGGGCTGGGGGCGCAGACACTGAAGCTTTCTTT.

With respect to this clonotype: A much larger clone is a single base away; this may be a read error. This chain uses TRBV7-9 with TRBJ2-5, with TRBD2 identical over 9 bases. The CDR3 has 15 amino acids. Trimming cost V 0 bases and J 5 bases; bases outside gene matches: 4. Germline V gene data show CDR1 as SEHNR and CDR2 as FQNEAQ (reference sequence). The CDR3 region has the DNA TGTGCCAGCAGCTTAGCTAGCGGGAGAAGGGAGACCCAGTACTTC. Protein: CASSLASGRRETQYF.

This chain connects TRBV4-1 to TRBJ2-7, with 10 positions matching TRBD2. Germline CDR1 MGHRA, CDR2 YSYEKL. This CDR3 has 16 amino acids. With 1 base clipped from V and 4 bases from J, the junction kept 7 bases outside the gene matches. The CDR3 DNA is TGCGCCAGCAGCCAAGCCACTAGCGGGGTCCTGTACGAGCAGTACTTC. Its translation is CASSQATSGVLYEQYF.

In its sample, this clonotype was seen many times. This chain connects TRBV19 to TRBJ1-5, with 8 bases fitting TRBD1. Trimming took 4 bases from V and 4 from J; bases not matched to a gene: 9. CDR1 LNHDA and CDR2 SQIVND come from the germline V gene (reference sequence). This CDR3 is built from 16 residues. Here the CDR3 reads CASSTKTGALNQPQHF. The CDR3 nucleotides read TGTGCCAGTAGTACTAAGACAGGGGCACTTAATCAGCCCCAGCATTTT. Full variable domain (outside the CDR3, taken from reference TRBV19 and TRBJ1-5): DGGITQSPKYLFRKEGQNVTLSCEQNLNHDAMYWYRQDPGQGLRLIYYSQIVNDFQKGDIAEGYSVSREKKESFPLTVTSAQKNPTAFYLCASSTKTGALNQPQHFGDGTRLSIL.

This clonotype has a count of ten or more. The chain employs TRBV20-1 and TRBJ1-1; the match to TRBD1 covers 8 bases. V lost 6 bases to trimming and J lost 1 base; unmatched junction nucleotides: 10. Germline V gives CDR1 DFQATT, CDR2 SNEGSKA (reference sequence). CDR3 size: 15 residues. CDR3 region: CSAKQGAGGNTEAFF. The CDR3 DNA follows: TGCAGTGCAAAGCAGGGGGCGGGAGGGAACACTGAAGCTTTCTTT.

The chain couples TRBV11-2 to TRBJ2-7; no clear D gene. Trimming left V 0 bases short and J 0 bases short, with 9 bases between. The CDR3 extends over 15 amino acids. CDR1 SGHAT and CDR2 FQNNGV come from the germline V gene. The chain's CDR3 is CASSLDRQPSYEQYF. The CDR3, as DNA: TGTGCCAGCAGCTTAGACAGGCAACCCTCCTACGAGCAGTACTTC.

This clonotype was seen at least ten times. The rearrangement uses TRBV12-3 or TRBV12-4 and TRBJ2-7; D remains ambiguous. The CDR3 consists of 12 residues. V was pared by 5 bases and J by 6 bases, with 11 bases between. Here the CDR3 DNA reads TGTGCCAGCAGTCTAAGCTTGGCCGAGCAGTACTTC. Its translation is CASSLSLAEQYF.

In this sample, this clonotype turned up many times. The genes are TRBV2 and TRBJ2-2; TRBD1 aligns across 7 bases. From germline, CDR1 is SNHLY and CDR2 FYNNEI. The CDR3 consists of 15 residues. Losses at the gene ends were 4 bases for V and 5 bases for J; bases not matched to a gene: 7. The CDR3 DNA is TGTGCCAGCAGTGCCTCCGGGACAGAGACCGGGGAGCTGTTTTTT. Protein product: CASSASGTETGELFF.

This clonotype came up many times. The chain recombines TRBV7-2 with TRBJ1-2; D ambiguous. The germline V gene has CDR1 SGHTA and CDR2 FQGNSA. The V and J ends lost 5 bases and 9 bases respectively, with 22 bases between them. This CDR3 comprises 15 residues. The CDR3 sequence is CASSRAAEDPHSYTF. The CDR3 coding sequence is TGTGCCAGCAGCCGCGCCGCGGAAGACCCTCATAGCTACACCTTC.